One sample yielded the 26 T cell receptor beta chains listed below, sequenced in a study of spatial heterogeneity in lung cancer. TCRdb reprocessed the 5' RACE reads with MiXCR, giving one entry per CDR3 protein. The repertoire holds 10,000 to 15,000 distinct CDR3 sequences, with 6% to 7% as singletons. Described time point: sample taken at primary tumor resection. Their antigen targets remain unknown. Study-wide points: Tumor mutation counts were tracked by expanded intratumoral alpha and beta TCR counts.

Sequenced here: lung tumor tissue, sampled at surgery. The receptors stem from a female donor with early-stage non-small cell lung cancer.

This clonotype was seen many times. The chain joins TRBV6-5 to TRBJ2-5; D may be TRBD1 (7 bases). The germline V gene encodes CDR1 MNHEY and CDR2 SVGAGI. The CDR3 is 15 amino acids. Trimming shortened V by 4 bases and J by 6 bases, and 18 bases separated the two germline ends. The CDR3 DNA follows: TGTGCCAGCAGTTCCCCCGGCGGGACAGTCAAGACCCAGTACTTC. Encoded protein: CASSSPGGTVKTQYF.

This clonotype occurred many times. The chain carries TRBV20-1 and TRBJ1-2, with 11 bases matching TRBD1. From germline, CDR1 is DFQATT and CDR2 SNEGSKA (reference sequence). CDR3 length: 15 amino acids. After removal of 7 bases from V and 4 bases from J, the junction contained 11 bases not matched to a gene. CDR3 coding DNA: TGCAGTGTTCCGGGACAGGGGGTTCGTGGCTATGGCTACACCTTC. Its translation: CSVPGQGVRGYGYTF.

This clonotype was detected ten times or more. This sequence joins TRBV6-2 or TRBV6-3 and TRBJ1-2, with 9 bases aligning to TRBD1. V was clipped by 5 bases and J by 2 bases; unmatched bases: 3. The germline V gene encodes CDR1 MNHEY and CDR2 SVGEGT. This CDR3 is built from 14 residues. The CDR3, as DNA: TGTGCCAGCAGTCCAGGACAGGGGAACTATGGCTACACCTTC. This codes for CASSPGQGNYGYTF.

In its sample, this clonotype was seen many times. The rearrangement uses TRBV13 and TRBJ2-5; the D is unclear. The CDR3 runs to 13 residues. Germline V gene sequence: CDR1 PRHDT, CDR2 FYEKMQ (reference sequence). Trimming took off 3 bases at V and 1 base at J, with 6 bases between the two ends. The CDR3 nucleotides are TGTGCCAGCAGCTTCCGCAGCCAAGAGACCCAGTACTTC. It is translated as CASSFRSQETQYF.

By sample fraction, this clonotype is medium-sized. The chain joins TRBV7-2 to TRBJ1-1; D is possibly TRBD1 (5 bases). The CDR3 contains 15 residues. V lost 3 bases and J lost 6, with 17 bases in between. Germline V gene lookup returns CDR1 SGHTA and CDR2 FQGNSA. CDR3 protein: CASSFRAGVGSEAFF. CDR3 DNA sequence: TGTGCCAGCAGCTTCAGGGCAGGCGTTGGGTCTGAAGCTTTCTTT.

This clonotype was seen at least ten times. This rearrangement joins TRBV3-2 to TRBJ2-5; TRBD2 is taken as the D call from the table, unchecked against the DNA. TRBV3-2 is tagged as a pseudogene. This CDR3 is built from 16 residues. The CDR3 DNA reads as TGTGCCAGCAGCCAAGATAAGGCGGGGTCGCAAGAGACCCAGTACTTC. This translates into CASSQDKAGSQETQYF.

This clonotype is classed as medium-sized. The J gene is TRBJ1-1, the V gene TRBV18; a weak D match, TRBD1 (6 bases). The CDR3 has 11 residues. Trimming left V 8 bases short and J 3 bases short, with 7 bases between. Germline V gives CDR1 KGHSH, CDR2 LQKENI. CDR3 in DNA: TGTGCCAGCGGGGGGCACACTGAAGCTTTCTTT. Encoded protein: CASGGHTEAFF.

This clonotype was found many times. The chain employs TRBV6-6 and TRBJ2-7, with 7 nucleotides matching TRBD1. The germline V gene encodes CDR1 MNHNY and CDR2 SVGAGI (reference sequence). CDR3 length: 14 residues. Trimming cost V 5 bases and J 2 bases; bases outside gene matches: 6. CDR3 DNA: TGTGCCAGCAGTCCCAGGACAGGAACCTACGAGCAGTACTTC. Amino acids: CASSPRTGTYEQYF.

This clonotype was recorded at least ten times. This rearrangement joins TRBV7-2 to TRBJ2-3; D is ambiguous. The CDR3 is made up of 13 amino acids. V gave up 1 base and J gave up 0 bases, with 2 bases separating them. Germline V gene sequence: CDR1 SGHTA, CDR2 FQGNSA. CDR3 DNA: TGTGCCAGCAGCTTAGAAAGCACAGATACGCAGTATTTT. Translated, it gives CASSLESTDTQYF.

This clonotype was found many times. This sequence joins TRBV15 and TRBJ2-3, with TRBD2 identical over 7 bases. V dropped 1 base and J dropped 2; count of bases not matched to a gene: 9. The germline CDR1 and CDR2 sequences are LNHNV and YYDKDF (reference sequence). The CDR3 contains 17 residues. CDR3 protein: CATSRVSFGRFTDTQYF. CDR3 sequence (DNA): TGTGCCACCAGCAGAGTCTCGTTCGGGAGGTTCACAGATACGCAGTATTTT.

This clonotype was picked up many times. The V and J genes are TRBV6-5 and TRBJ2-5; TRBD1 aligns across 9 bases. The junction had 20 bases not matched to a gene; V was cut back by 3 bases and J by 3 bases. Germline CDR1 reads MNHEY; CDR2 reads SVGAGI. The CDR3 is made up of 20 amino acids. CDR3 DNA: TGTGCCAGCAGTTATCGATACCGACAGGGGGGACTTGGAGCCGAAGAGACCCAGTACTTC. This encodes CASSYRYRQGGLGAEETQYF.

This clonotype was observed at least ten times. The chain couples TRBV10-2 to TRBJ2-1; 12 nucleotides agree with TRBD1. Germline CDR1 WSHSY, CDR2 SAAADI. After removal of 10 bases from V and 7 bases from J, the junction contained 14 bases not matched to a gene. This CDR3 contains 16 residues. CDR3 amino acids: CAISPSPGQGANEQFF. CDR3 in DNA: TGCGCCATCTCTCCCAGCCCGGGACAGGGGGCTAATGAGCAGTTCTTC.

The rearrangement links TRBV20-1 to TRBJ1-5, with 7 bases aligning to TRBD1. This CDR3 contains 13 residues. With 3 bases clipped from V and 6 bases from J, the junction kept 5 bases outside the gene matches. In germline, CDR1 is DFQATT, CDR2 SNEGSKA (reference sequence). CDR3 amino acids: CSASGGDSQPQHF. The CDR3 DNA follows: TGCAGTGCTAGCGGAGGGGACAGTCAGCCCCAGCATTTT.

At least ten counts were recorded for this clonotype. The chain has TRBV6-2 or TRBV6-3 and TRBJ2-7, with 14 positions matching TRBD2. In germline, CDR1 is MNHEY, CDR2 SVGEGT. The junction had 6 bases not matched to a gene; V was cut back by 7 bases and J by 4 bases. The CDR3 is 15 residues long. The CDR3 bases are TGTGCCAGCAATACCAGGACTAGCGGGAGGTACGAGCAGTACTTC. Translating it yields CASNTRTSGRYEQYF.

In this sample, this clonotype turned up many times. The V and J genes are TRBV7-8 and TRBJ2-7; 7 nucleotides align to TRBD2. The ends lost 4 bases at V and 5 bases at J; junction bases unmatched: 17. In germline, CDR1 is SGHVS, CDR2 FQNEAQ. The length of the CDR3 is 17 residues. The CDR3 DNA sequence: TGTGCCAGCAGCTCCCCCTGGGGCGGGAGCCTGGGTCACGAGCAGTACTTC. Protein product: CASSSPWGGSLGHEQYF.

Within the sample, this clonotype is medium-sized (0.01 to 0.1%). The V gene is TRBV20-1, the J gene TRBJ2-7, with TRBD2 matching over 10 bases. This CDR3 region has 14 residues. Germline trimming cut 2 bases from V and 2 bases from J; bases unmatched to any gene: 3. Germline CDR1 and CDR2: DFQATT and SNEGSKA (reference sequence). The CDR3 DNA follows: TGCAGTGCTAGACTAGCGGGAGTCGCCTACGAGCAGTACTTC. This encodes CSARLAGVAYEQYF.

This clonotype was found many times. The gene calls are TRBV2 and TRBJ1-2; unclear D gene. Between the trimmed V and J ends, which lost 3 bases and 1 base, there was a span of 6 bases. The CDR3 totals 13 residues. Germline V gene data show CDR1 as SNHLY and CDR2 as FYNNEI. CDR3 in DNA: TGTGCCAGCAGTGAGGAGAGTAACTATGGCTACACCTTC. Amino acids: CASSEESNYGYTF. Combining the CDR3 with reference TRBV2 and TRBJ1-2 gives the whole variable domain EPEVTQTPSHQVTQMGQEVILRCVPISNHLYFYWYRQILGQKVEFLVSFYNNEISEKSEIFDDQFSVERPDGSNFTLKIRSTKLEDSAMYFCASSEESNYGYTFGSGTRLTVV.

This clonotype was found many times. The chain carries TRBV6-1 and TRBJ2-1, with D perhaps TRBD2 (6 bases). V gave up 6 bases and J gave up 3 bases, with 15 bases separating them. Germline-derived CDR1 and CDR2 are MNHNS and SASEGT. The CDR3 has 15 amino acids. In DNA, the CDR3 is TGTGCCAGCAGGGGGATAGCGGATTACTACAATGAGCAGTTCTTC. Translated, it gives CASRGIADYYNEQFF.

This sequence joins TRBV6-4 and TRBJ2-1, with 15 positions matching TRBD2. Germline CDR1 MRHNA, CDR2 SNTAGT. CDR3 length: 16 residues. V shed 5 bases, J shed 7 bases, and the junction held 6 bases outside the gene matches. Written as DNA, the CDR3 is TGTGCCAGCAGTCGGACTAGCGGGAGGGCCCTGAATGAGCAGTTCTTC. It specifies CASSRTSGRALNEQFF.

This clonotype is deemed medium-sized. The rearrangement joins TRBV28 to TRBJ2-2, with 7 bases that match TRBD1. This CDR3 comprises 16 residues. Germline CDR1 is MDHEN and CDR2 is SYDVKM. V gave up 4 bases and J gave up 4 bases; unmatched junction bases: 9. CDR3 sequence (DNA): TGTGCCAGCAGTTCCTTTCGGGACAGCGGCACCGGGGAGCTGTTTTTT. Amino acid sequence: CASSSFRDSGTGELFF.

By sample fraction, this clonotype is medium-sized. The chain joins TRBV7-2 to TRBJ2-5; 8 bases align to TRBD2. CDR1 and CDR2 from the germline V gene are SGHTA and FQGNSA. Trimming at V came to 0 bases and at J to 5 bases, leaving 11 bases not matched to a gene. This CDR3 comprises 17 residues. The CDR3 is CASSLAGTSRGAETQYF. CDR3 coding DNA: TGTGCCAGCAGCTTAGCGGGGACTAGTAGAGGGGCGGAGACCCAGTACTTC. Full variable domain (rest looked up from reference TRBV7-2 and TRBJ2-5): GAGVSQSPSNKVTEKGKDVELRCDPISGHTALYWYRQSLGQGLEFLIYFQGNSAPDKSGLPSDRFSAERTGGSVSTLTIQRTQQEDSAVYLCASSLAGTSRGAETQYFGPGTRLLVL.

By proportion, this clonotype is medium-sized. V gene TRBV14 combines with J gene TRBJ2-4, with D perhaps assigned TRBD1 or TRBD2 (5 bases each). CDR3 length equals 16 residues. The germline V and J ends were trimmed by 1 base and 3 bases, with 13 bases remaining between them. Germline loops: CDR1 SGHDN, CDR2 FVKESK. CDR3 in DNA: TGTGCCAGCAGCCAAGGGGACCTTTGGGACAAAAACATTCAGTACTTC. It yields the protein CASSQGDLWDKNIQYF.

This clonotype occurred many times. The rearrangement links TRBV23-1 to TRBJ2-5; TRBD1 aligns across 7 bases. TRBV23-1 is given ORF status, its function remaining uncertain. J was trimmed by 5 bases and V by 8 bases; bases with no gene match: 8. The CDR3 is 13 residues long. The CDR3 DNA reads TGCGCCAGCGTTCCTGGACAGGCGGAGACCCAGTACTTC. It is translated as CASVPGQAETQYF.

This clonotype has only a few counts. The rearrangement links TRBV9 to TRBJ2-7, with D maybe TRBD1 (6 bases). The CDR3 covers 15 residues. The V end was cut by 3 bases, the J end by 0 bases, with 13 bases between. CDR1 is SGDLS, CDR2 YYNGEE, per germline. CDR3 sequence reads: CASSEDSGLSYEQYF. DNA of the CDR3: TGTGCCAGCAGCGAGGACAGCGGACTCTCCTACGAGCAGTACTTC.

Ten or more counts support this clonotype. The chain joins TRBV7-2 to TRBJ1-5; perhaps TRBD1 as D (5 bases). Trimming shortened V by 5 bases and J by 7 bases, and 9 bases separated the two germline ends. Per the germline V gene, CDR1 is SGHTA and CDR2 is FQGNSA. The length of the CDR3 is 12 residues. CDR3 coding DNA: TGTGCCAGCAGCCGCCGGGGCCAGCCCCAGCATTTT. It encodes CASSRRGQPQHF.

This clonotype was observed many times. The genes are TRBV20-1 and TRBJ2-3; 8 bases are shared with TRBD1. Germline loops: CDR1 DFQATT, CDR2 SNEGSKA (reference sequence). The CDR3 spans 14 residues. Trimming took 3 bases from V and 6 from J; bases not matched to a gene: 8. The CDR3 here is CSASLTGAEDTQYF. CDR3 in DNA: TGCAGTGCTAGCCTGACAGGGGCGGAGGATACGCAGTATTTT.